This T cell receptor beta chain was identified in a study of T cell changes during pregnancy in multiple sclerosis. Generated by immunoSEQ multiplex PCR, the TCRdb table keeps only in-frame clones and is missing some. Of some 80,000 clones in the sample, 80% to 90% were seen once. The sample consisted of peripheral blood, taken in the first trimester of pregnancy. This clonotype was sampled from a female donor in good health, enrolled as a control in a pregnancy study.

As DNA, the CDR3 is TGTGCCAGCAGCCAAAGGTTGGGACTAGCGGGGGGGCCAGGTACGCAGTATTTT. Protein product: CASSQRLGLAGGPGTQYF. This rearrangement joins TRBV4-2 to TRBJ2-3; 16 bases fit TRBD2. The junction had 10 bases not matched to a gene; V was cut back by 2 bases and J by 8 bases. The V gene's germline CDR1 is LGHNA and CDR2 YNFKEQ. The CDR3 contains 18 residues.